A single sample gave rise to the 4 T cell receptor beta chains below, sequenced in a study of siplizumab effects on memory and regulatory T cells. Libraries were prepared by immunoSEQ multiplex PCR; TCRdb keeps only in-frame clonotypes and omits some of them. The profile shows roughly 92,000 clones, 85% to 95% of them singletons. The sequencing sample was made of non-Treg CD4+ T cells sorted from blood. These receptors were taken from a human donor in good health.

This sequence joins TRBV2 and TRBJ1-4; TRBD1 matches 7 bases. CDR3 length: 13 residues. J gave up 4 bases and V 6 bases, and 2 bases lay outside the gene matches. CDR1 is SNHLY, CDR2 FYNNEI, per germline. This CDR3 is CASSRDSNEKLFF. The CDR3 DNA reads as TGTGCCAGCAGCCGGGACAGTAATGAAAAACTGTTTTTT. Filled out from reference TRBV2 and TRBJ1-4, the complete variable domain reads EPEVTQTPSHQVTQMGQEVILRCVPISNHLYFYWYRQILGQKVEFLVSFYNNEISEKSEIFDDQFSVERPDGSNFTLKIRSTKLEDSAMYFCASSRDSNEKLFFGSGTQLSVL.

The chain recombines TRBV7-9 with TRBJ2-3; TRBD1 is a possible D gene (6 bases). Trimming cost V 7 bases and J 5 bases, with 19 bases left between them. Germline V CDR1 and CDR2: SEHNR, FQNEAQ (reference sequence). The CDR3 has 15 amino acids. CDR3: CASTPPVTGLDTQYF. The DNA for the CDR3 is TGTGCCAGCACCCCCCCGGTGACAGGCCTAGATACGCAGTATTTT.

The V call is TRBV7-2, the J call TRBJ2-7; 7 positions match TRBD1. Germline CDR1 is SGHTA and CDR2 is FQGNSA. The CDR3 is 16 residues long. The ends lost 2 bases at V and 0 bases at J; junction bases unmatched: 7. The CDR3 DNA reads as TGTGCCAGCAGCTTACGACAGGGCAAAAACTCCTACGAGCAGTACTTC. Its protein is CASSLRQGKNSYEQYF.

This chain links TRBV6-6 with TRBJ2-7, with D unresolved. The CDR3 spans 14 residues. Germline V gene sequence: CDR1 MNHNY, CDR2 SVGAGI (reference sequence). V shed 2 bases and J shed 4 bases, with 12 bases lying between them. The CDR3 DNA reads as TGTGCCAGCAGTTACCTTGACTTTGAATACGAGCAGTACTTC. It is translated as CASSYLDFEYEQYF.